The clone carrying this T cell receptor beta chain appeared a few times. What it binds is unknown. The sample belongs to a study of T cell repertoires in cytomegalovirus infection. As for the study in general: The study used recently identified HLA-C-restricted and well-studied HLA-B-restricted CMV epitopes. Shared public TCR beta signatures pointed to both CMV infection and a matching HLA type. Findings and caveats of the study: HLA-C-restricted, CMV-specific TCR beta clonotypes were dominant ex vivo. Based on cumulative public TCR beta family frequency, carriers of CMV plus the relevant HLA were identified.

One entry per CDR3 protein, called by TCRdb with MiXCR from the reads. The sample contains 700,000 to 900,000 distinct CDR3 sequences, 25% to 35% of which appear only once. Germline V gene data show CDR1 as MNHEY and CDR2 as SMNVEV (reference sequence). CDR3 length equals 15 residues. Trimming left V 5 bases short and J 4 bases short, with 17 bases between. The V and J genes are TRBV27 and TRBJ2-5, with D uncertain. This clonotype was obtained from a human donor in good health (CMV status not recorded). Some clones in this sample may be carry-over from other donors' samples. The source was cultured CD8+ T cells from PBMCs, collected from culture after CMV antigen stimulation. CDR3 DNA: TGTGCCAGCAGTGGGCCCGGGCCCGAAGGAGAGACCCAGTACTTC. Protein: CASSGPGPEGETQYF.